This T cell receptor (beta chain) was captured in a study of blood T cell repertoires in COVID-19. Study-level background: The United States, Italy and Spain provided the acute and convalescent COVID-19 samples. T cells, B-cell-depleted T cells, or PBMCs supplied cDNA or gDNA.

This clone came up once. The V and J ends lost 2 bases and 5 bases respectively, with 15 bases between them. CDR1 SGHNT and CDR2 YENEEA come from the germline V gene. There are 15 residues in the CDR3. Data came from immunoSEQ multiplex PCR; TCRdb stores just in-frame clones and leaves some out. The sample lists 150,000 to 200,000 clones; around nine tenths were seen once. The sequenced sample consisted of peripheral blood. The chain employs TRBV11-3 and TRBJ2-5; D is possibly TRBD2 (5 bases). This sequence was found in a woman aged 65 to 85 with COVID-19, enrolled during active disease. The CDR3 DNA follows: TGTGCCAGCAGCTTACAGTCGGGAATTGGGGAGACCCAGTACTTC. This codes for CASSLQSGIGETQYF.